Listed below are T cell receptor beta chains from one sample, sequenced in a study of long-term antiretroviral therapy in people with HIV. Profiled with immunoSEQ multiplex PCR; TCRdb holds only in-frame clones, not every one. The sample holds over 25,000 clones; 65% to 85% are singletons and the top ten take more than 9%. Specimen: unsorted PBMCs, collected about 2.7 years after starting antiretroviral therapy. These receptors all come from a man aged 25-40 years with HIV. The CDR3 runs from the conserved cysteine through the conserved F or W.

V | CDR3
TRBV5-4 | CASSLAPNTEAFF
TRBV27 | CASSLPGFRNEQYF
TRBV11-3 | CASSLPGTSGKNEQFF
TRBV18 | CASSDGLAGQETQYF
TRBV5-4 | CASSLESGAEQYF
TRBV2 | CAIPGRQVNGYTF
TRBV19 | CASSPHGQGGTEAFF
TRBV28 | CASSISTGYGTDTQYF
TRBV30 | CAWSTGVRVSDQETQYF
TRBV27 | CASSPRSGGNTGELFF
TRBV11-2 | CASSLAGGLEKLFF
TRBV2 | CASRNRQTGANVLTF
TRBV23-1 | CASSQSEIPRNTEAFF
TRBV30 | CAWSAHNEKLFF
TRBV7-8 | CASSLDPNRQYNEQFF
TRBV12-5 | CASGLTSGTGGWAEAFF
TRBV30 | CAWRDKLDALNTEAFF
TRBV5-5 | CASSLVEGWKLFF
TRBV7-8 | CASSLGATTGGNQPQHF
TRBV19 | CASRRRTSGGSSYNEQFF
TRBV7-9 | CASSLSLGDRAYTF
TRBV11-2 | CASSLDRANNQPQHF
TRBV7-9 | CASSLGLAGGPLSYEQYF
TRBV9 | CASSVGGAGEAFF
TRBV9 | CASSPLAGLGYTF
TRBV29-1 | CSVPWTSGNTQYF
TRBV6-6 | CASRGLAGGPGF
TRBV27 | CASSLLAPMSSYNSPLHF
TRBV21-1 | CASSKSPGDRGYQPQHF
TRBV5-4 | CASSPFSGMSHNEQFF
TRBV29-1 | CSVEKQESTGELFF
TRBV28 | CASGEVGTTQYF
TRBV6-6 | CASPANVLTF
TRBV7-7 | CASSGGGRQETQYF
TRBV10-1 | CASSENKGIPYNEQFF
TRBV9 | CASSVTGTRIDEQFF
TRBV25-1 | CASSGRSYEQYF
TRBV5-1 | CASSDHRDRFSNEQYF
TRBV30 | CAWSTGANEKLFF
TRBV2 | CASKGGDTQYF
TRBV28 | CASSLSSGYTDTQYF
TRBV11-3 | CASSNRDTPNEQYF
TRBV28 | CASSPPGQGVASYNSPLHF
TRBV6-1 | CASSTQGFYGYTF
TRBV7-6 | CASSLSGRAQYF
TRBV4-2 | CASSQGLTSSTDTQYF
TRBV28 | CASSLMGGQGGYTF
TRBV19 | CASSPQEKRSQPQHF
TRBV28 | CAAWQMSGYTF
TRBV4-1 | CASSQDSLWTEAFF